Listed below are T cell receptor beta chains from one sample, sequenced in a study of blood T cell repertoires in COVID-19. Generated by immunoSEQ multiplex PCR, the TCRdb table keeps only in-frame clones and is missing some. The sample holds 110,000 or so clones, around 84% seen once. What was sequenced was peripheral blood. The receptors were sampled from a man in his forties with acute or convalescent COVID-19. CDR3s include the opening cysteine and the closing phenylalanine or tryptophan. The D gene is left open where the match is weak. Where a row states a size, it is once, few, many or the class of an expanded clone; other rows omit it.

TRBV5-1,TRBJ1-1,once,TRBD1,TGCGCCAGCAGCTCGCAGGGGGCCGGCACTGAAGCTTTCTTT,CASSSQGAGTEAFF
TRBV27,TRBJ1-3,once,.,TGTGCCAGCAGTTCCTCCCCCAGCGGCCTCTCTGGAAACACCATATATTTT,CASSSSPSGLSGNTIYF
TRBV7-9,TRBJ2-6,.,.,TGTGCCAGCAGCTTATGGACAACCGACCTGGTGGCCAACGTCCTGACTTTC,CASSLWTTDLVANVLTF
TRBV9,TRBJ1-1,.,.,TGTGCCAGCAGCCCAGGACTTGTTAACACTGAAGCTTTCTTT,CASSPGLVNTEAFF
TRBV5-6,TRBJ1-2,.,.,TGTGCCAGCAGCTTTTTACAACAGCCCTCTAACTATGGCTACACCTTC,CASSFLQQPSNYGYTF
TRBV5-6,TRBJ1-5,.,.,TGTGCCAGCAGCTCTACAGTCGGCAACAATCAGCCCCAGCATTTT,CASSSTVGNNQPQHF
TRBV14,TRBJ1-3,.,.,TGTGCCAGCAGCCAAGACTGGCCTTTCTCTGGAAACACCATATATTTT,CASSQDWPFSGNTIYF
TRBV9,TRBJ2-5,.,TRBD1,TGTGCCAGCAGCGTATCCGTGACAGGGGAACAAGAGACCCAGTACTTC,CASSVSVTGEQETQYF
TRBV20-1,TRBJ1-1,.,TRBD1,TGCAGTGCATGGACAGGGCGCGGGGCTTTCTTT,CSAWTGRGAFF
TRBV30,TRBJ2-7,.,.,TGTGCCTGGAGTGTAGGGGGCTACGAGCAGTACTTC,CAWSVGGYEQYF
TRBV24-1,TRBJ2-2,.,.,TGTGCCACCAGTGATTTGGTCAGGGGAACCCCCGGGGAGCTGTTTTTT,CATSDLVRGTPGELFF
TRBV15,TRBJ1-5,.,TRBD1,TGTGCCACCAGCAGAGATAGTTCAGGGGGATGGAATTATGGCAATCAGCCCCAGCATTTT,CATSRDSSGGWNYGNQPQHF
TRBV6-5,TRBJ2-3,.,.,TGTGCCAGCAGCTCCACTCAGGGGCCCTGGGGTACGCAGTATTTT,CASSSTQGPWGTQYF
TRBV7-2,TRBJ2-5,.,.,TGTGCCAGCAGCTTACAGGTTCAAGAGACCCAGTACTTC,CASSLQVQETQYF
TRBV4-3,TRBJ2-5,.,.,TGCGCCAGCAGCCAATCGGGGGTGTACCAAGAGACCCAGTACTTC,CASSQSGVYQETQYF
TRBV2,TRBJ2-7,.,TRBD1,TGTGCCAGCAGTCTCGCGGGACAGGGTGGCTACGAGCAGTACTTC,CASSLAGQGGYEQYF
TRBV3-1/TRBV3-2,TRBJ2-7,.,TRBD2,TGTGCCAGCAGCCAAGTACTATGGGAGGGCGAGCAGTACTTC,CASSQVLWEGEQYF
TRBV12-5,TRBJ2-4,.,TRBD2,TGTGCTAGTGGTTTTGGTAGCGGGGGAGGCAAAAACATTCAGTACTTC,CASGFGSGGGKNIQYF
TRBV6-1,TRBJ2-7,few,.,TGTGCCAGCAGTGAGGGGGCGGGGGTCCGCTCCTACGAGCAGTACTTC,CASSEGAGVRSYEQYF
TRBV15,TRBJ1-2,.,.,TGTGCCACCAGCAGAGAGTCGGCAGGCTTGTTCTATGGCTACACCTTC,CATSRESAGLFYGYTF
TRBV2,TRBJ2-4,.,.,TGTGCCAGCAAGACAGCCACTCGCGGCATTCAGTACTTC,CASKTATRGIQYF
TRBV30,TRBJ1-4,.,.,TGTGCCTGGAGTGTAGGTTGGCGGAGTAATGAAAAACTGTTTTTT,CAWSVGWRSNEKLFF
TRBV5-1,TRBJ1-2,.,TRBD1,TGCGCCAGCCGTCCCGAGGGGGCAAACTATGGCTACACCTTC,CASRPEGANYGYTF
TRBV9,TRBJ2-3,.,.,TGTGCCAGCAGCGTAAGGGCGGGGGCCGCGGGGACAGATACGCAGTATTTT,CASSVRAGAAGTDTQYF
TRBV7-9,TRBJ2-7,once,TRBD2,TGTGCCAGCAGCTTAGTTATAGCGGGGGACTACGAGCAGTACTTC,CASSLVIAGDYEQYF
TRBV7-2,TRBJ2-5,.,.,TGTGCCAGCTCCCCCTACGGGGAGACCCAGTACTTC,CASSPYGETQYF
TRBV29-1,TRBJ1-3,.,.,TGCAGCGCCATTAAGGTAGCAGGGATTGGAAACACCATATATTTT,CSAIKVAGIGNTIYF
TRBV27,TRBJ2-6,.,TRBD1,TGTGCCAGCAGTTTGAAGGGGGCGCCTGGGGCCAACGTCCTGACTTTC,CASSLKGAPGANVLTF
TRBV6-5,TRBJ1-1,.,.,TGTGCCAGCAGGTACACAGGGAAGGGGGTGAACACTGAAGCTTTCTTT,CASRYTGKGVNTEAFF
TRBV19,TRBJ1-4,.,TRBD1,TGTGCCAGTAGTCCAGGGGGAACCCTAACTAATGAAAAACTGTTTTTT,CASSPGGTLTNEKLFF